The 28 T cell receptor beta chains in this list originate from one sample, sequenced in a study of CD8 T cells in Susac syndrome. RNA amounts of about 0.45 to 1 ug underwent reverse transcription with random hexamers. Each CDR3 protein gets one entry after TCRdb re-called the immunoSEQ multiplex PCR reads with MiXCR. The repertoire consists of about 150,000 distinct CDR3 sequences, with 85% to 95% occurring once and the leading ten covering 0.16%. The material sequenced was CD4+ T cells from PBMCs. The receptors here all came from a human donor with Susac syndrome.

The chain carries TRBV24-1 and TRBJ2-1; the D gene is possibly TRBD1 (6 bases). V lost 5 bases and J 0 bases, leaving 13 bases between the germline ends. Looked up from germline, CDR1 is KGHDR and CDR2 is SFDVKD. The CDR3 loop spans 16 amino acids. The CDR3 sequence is CATSASTGISYNEQFF. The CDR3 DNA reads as TGTGCCACCAGTGCGTCGACAGGAATCTCCTACAATGAGCAGTTCTTC.

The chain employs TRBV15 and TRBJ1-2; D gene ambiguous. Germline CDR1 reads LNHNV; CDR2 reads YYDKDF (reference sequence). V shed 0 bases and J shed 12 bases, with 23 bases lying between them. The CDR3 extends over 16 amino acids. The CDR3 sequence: CATSRDWGGNPPLDTF. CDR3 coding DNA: TGTGCCACCAGCAGAGATTGGGGAGGGAACCCTCCGCTGGACACCTTC.

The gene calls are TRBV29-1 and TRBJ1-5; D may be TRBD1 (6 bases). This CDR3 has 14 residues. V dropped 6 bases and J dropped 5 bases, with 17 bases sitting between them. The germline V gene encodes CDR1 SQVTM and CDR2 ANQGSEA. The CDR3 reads CSVGGPGVDQPQHF. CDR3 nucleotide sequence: TGCAGCGTCGGAGGTCCAGGGGTCGATCAGCCCCAGCATTTT.

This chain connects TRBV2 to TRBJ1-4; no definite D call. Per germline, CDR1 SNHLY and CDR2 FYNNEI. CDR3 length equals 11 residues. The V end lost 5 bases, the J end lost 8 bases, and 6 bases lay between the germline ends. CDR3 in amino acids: CASSRGEKLFF. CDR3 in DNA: TGTGCCAGCAGTCGAGGGGAAAAACTGTTTTTT.

CDR3 DNA sequence: TGTGCCAGCAGCGGACCCGGGACAGCGAATTCACCCCTCCACTTT. Protein: CASSGPGTANSPLHF. The rearrangement joins TRBV3-1 to TRBJ1-6; 7 bases fit TRBD1. The CDR3 is 15 residues long. CDR1 and CDR2 from the germline V gene are LGHDT and YNNKEL (reference sequence). After removal of 5 bases from V and 7 bases from J, the junction contained 8 bases not matched to a gene.

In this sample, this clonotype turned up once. The CDR3 loop is CASSSTGNEQYF. The CDR3 nucleotides read TGCGCCAGCAGCTCCACAGGCAACGAGCAGTACTTC. The chain combines TRBV5-1 with TRBJ2-7; possible D gene TRBD1, 5 bases. Trimming stripped 3 bases from V and 5 bases from J, with 9 bases between. CDR3 length equals 12 residues. Per the germline V gene, CDR1 is SGHRS and CDR2 is YFSETQ. Full variable domain (missing parts from reference TRBV5-1 and TRBJ2-7): KAGVTQTPRYLIKTRGQQVTLSCSPISGHRSVSWYQQTPGQGLQFLFEYFSETQRNKGNFPGRFSGRQFSNSRSEMNVSTLELGDSALYLCASSSTGNEQYFGPGTRLTVT.

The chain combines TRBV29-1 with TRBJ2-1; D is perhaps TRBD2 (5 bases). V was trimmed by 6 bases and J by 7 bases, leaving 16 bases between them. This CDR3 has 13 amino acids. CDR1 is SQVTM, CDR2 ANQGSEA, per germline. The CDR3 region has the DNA TGCAGCGTCCCCTCGCCTAGCCGGAATGAGCAGTTCTTC. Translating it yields CSVPSPSRNEQFF.

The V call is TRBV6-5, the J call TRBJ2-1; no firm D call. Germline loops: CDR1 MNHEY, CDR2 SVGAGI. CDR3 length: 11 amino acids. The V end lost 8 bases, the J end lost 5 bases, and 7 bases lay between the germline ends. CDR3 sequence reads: CASLGNNEQFF. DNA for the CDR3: TGTGCCAGCTTGGGGAACAATGAGCAGTTCTTC.

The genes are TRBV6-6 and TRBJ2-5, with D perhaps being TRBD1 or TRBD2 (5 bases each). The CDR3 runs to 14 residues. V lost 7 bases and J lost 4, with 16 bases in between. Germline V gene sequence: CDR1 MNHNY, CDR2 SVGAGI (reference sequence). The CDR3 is CASTDSHGGETQYF. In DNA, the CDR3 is TGTGCCAGCACCGACAGTCATGGGGGAGAGACCCAGTACTTC.

The CDR3 DNA reads as TGTGCCAGCAGCCTAGACAGGGCGGCAGATACGCAGTATTTT. This sequence encodes CASSLDRAADTQYF. The J gene is TRBJ2-3, the V gene TRBV12-3 or TRBV12-4; 7 positions agree with TRBD1. V lost 6 bases and J lost 4; bases outside the gene matches: 7. The CDR3 spans 14 residues.

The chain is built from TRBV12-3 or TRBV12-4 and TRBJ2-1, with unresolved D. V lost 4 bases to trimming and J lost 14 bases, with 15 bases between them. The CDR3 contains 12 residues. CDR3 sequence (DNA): TGTGCCAGCAGTTCTACACCGGGCCGTAAGTTCTTC. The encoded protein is CASSSTPGRKFF.

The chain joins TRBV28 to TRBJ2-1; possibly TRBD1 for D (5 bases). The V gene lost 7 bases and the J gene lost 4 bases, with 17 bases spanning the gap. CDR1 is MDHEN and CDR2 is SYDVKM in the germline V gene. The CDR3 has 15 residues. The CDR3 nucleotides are TGTGCCAGCACCCTCCACCATAGGGGTTACAATGAGCAGTTCTTC. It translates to CASTLHHRGYNEQFF.

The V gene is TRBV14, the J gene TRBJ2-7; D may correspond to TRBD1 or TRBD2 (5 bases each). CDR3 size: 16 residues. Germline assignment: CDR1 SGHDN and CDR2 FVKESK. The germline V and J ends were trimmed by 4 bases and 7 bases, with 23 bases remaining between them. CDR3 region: CASSLRRGQGVFEQYF. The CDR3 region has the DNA TGTGCCAGCAGCCTCAGAAGAGGGCAGGGTGTCTTTGAGCAGTACTTC.

The CDR3 here is CASSTVGISGDQPQHF. Written as DNA, the CDR3 is TGTGCCAGCAGCACAGTAGGTATTTCAGGGGACCAGCCCCAGCATTTT. V is TRBV21-1 and J is TRBJ1-5; TRBD1 is taken as the D call from the table, unchecked against the DNA. TRBV21-1 corresponds to a pseudogene. This CDR3 comprises 16 residues.

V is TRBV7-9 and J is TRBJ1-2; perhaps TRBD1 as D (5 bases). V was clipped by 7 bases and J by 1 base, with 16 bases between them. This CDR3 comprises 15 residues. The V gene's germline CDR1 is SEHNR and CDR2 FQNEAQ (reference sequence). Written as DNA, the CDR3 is TGTGCCAGCAACTCCGACCCCGGGGGTAACTATGGCTACACCTTC. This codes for CASNSDPGGNYGYTF.

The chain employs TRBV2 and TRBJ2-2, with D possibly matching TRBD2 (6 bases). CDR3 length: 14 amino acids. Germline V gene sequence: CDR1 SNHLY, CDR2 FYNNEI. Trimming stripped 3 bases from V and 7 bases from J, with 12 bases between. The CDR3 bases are TGTGCCAGCAGTGAGGGAGGAGTAGGCGGGGAGCTGTTTTTT. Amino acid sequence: CASSEGGVGGELFF.

The CDR3 coding sequence is TGTGCCAGCAGTTTAAGACAAACTCCGACAGATACGCAGTATTTT. This translates into CASSLRQTPTDTQYF. The J gene is TRBJ2-3, the V gene TRBV12-3 or TRBV12-4; D gene unclear. The CDR3 runs 15 residues. The V end was cut by 2 bases, the J end by 3 bases, with 12 bases between.

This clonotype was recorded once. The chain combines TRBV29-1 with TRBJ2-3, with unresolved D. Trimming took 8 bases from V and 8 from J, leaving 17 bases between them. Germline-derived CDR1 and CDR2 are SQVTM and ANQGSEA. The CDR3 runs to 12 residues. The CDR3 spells CSPRTGPGTQYF. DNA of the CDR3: TGCAGCCCGCGGACCGGGCCCGGTACGCAGTATTTT.

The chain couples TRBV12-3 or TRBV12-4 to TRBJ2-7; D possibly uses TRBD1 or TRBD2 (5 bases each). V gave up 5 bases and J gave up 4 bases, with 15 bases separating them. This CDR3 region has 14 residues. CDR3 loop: CASSLGRDLYEQYF. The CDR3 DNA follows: TGTGCCAGCAGTCTCGGACGGGACCTATACGAGCAGTACTTC.

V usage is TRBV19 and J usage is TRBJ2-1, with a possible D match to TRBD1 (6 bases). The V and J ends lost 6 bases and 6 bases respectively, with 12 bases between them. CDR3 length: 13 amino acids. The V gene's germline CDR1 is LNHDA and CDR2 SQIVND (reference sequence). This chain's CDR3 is CASRGTGTNEQFF. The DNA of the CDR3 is TGTGCCAGTAGGGGTACAGGGACCAATGAGCAGTTCTTC.

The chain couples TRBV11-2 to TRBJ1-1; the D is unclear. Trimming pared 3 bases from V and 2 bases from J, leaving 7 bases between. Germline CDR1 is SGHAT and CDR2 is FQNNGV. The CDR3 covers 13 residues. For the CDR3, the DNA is TGTGCCAGCAGCTTCGACTTCAACACTGAAGCTTTCTTT. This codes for CASSFDFNTEAFF.

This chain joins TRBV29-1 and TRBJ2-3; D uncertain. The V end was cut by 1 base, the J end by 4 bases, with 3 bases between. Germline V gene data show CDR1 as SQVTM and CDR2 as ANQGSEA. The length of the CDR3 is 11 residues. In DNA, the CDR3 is TGCAGCGTTGAAGCGGCAGATACGCAGTATTTT. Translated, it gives CSVEAADTQYF.

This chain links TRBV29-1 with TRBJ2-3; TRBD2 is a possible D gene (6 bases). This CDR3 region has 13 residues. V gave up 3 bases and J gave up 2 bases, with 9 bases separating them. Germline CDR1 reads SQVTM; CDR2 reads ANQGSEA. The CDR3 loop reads CSVERGTTDTQYF. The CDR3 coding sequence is TGCAGCGTTGAGCGGGGAACCACAGATACGCAGTATTTT.

This chain's CDR3 is CASSLISETQYF. CDR3 in DNA: TGTGCCAGCAGCTTAATATCTGAGACCCAGTACTTC. V and J are TRBV11-2 and TRBJ2-5; D is unclear. Looked up from germline, CDR1 is SGHAT and CDR2 is FQNNGV. The V end lost 2 bases, the J end lost 5 bases, and 6 bases lay between the germline ends. The CDR3 length is 12 residues.

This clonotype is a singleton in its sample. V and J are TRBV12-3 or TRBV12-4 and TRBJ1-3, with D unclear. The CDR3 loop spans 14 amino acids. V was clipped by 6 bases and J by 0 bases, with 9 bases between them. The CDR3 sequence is CASRPPGSGNTIYF. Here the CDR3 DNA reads TGTGCCAGCAGGCCGCCGGGCTCTGGAAACACCATATATTTT.

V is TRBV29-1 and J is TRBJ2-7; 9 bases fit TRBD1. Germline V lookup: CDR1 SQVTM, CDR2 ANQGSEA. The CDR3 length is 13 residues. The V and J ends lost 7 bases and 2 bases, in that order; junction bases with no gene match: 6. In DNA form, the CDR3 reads TGCAGCGCCTCCGGGACAGGGACCTACGAGCAGTACTTC. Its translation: CSASGTGTYEQYF.

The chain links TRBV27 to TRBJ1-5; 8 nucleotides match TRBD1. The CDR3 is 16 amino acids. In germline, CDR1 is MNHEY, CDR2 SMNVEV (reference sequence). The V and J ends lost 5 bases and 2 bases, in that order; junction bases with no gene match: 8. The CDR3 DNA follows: TGTGCCAGCAGTCCCCGGACAGGGAACGGCAATCAGCCCCAGCATTTT. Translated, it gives CASSPRTGNGNQPQHF.

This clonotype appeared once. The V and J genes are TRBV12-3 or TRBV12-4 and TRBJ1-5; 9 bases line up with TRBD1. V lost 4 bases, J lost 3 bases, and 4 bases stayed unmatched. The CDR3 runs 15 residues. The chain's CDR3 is CASSSRDRANQPQHF. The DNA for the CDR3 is TGTGCCAGCAGTTCCCGGGACAGGGCCAATCAGCCCCAGCATTTT.